The 7 T cell receptor beta chains presented below share a single source sample, sequenced in a study of cytomegalovirus exposure and HLA in healthy donors. The PCR ran on 60 Vbeta and 13 Jbeta primers. Clones were sequenced by immunoSEQ multiplex PCR, and TCRdb holds only the in-frame ones, with some missing. Of approximately 220,000 clones in the sample, about 81% were seen once. Sequenced input: PBMCs. These TCRs come from a middle-aged man in good health and CMV-seropositive.

The chain is built from TRBV27 and TRBJ2-5; TRBD1 matches at 7 bases. With the DNA end fitting TRBJ2-7 better, the J assignment may be wrong. CDR1 is MNHEY, CDR2 SMNVEV, per germline (reference sequence). There are 14 residues in the CDR3. CDR3: CASSPQGDHYEQYF. CDR3 sequence (DNA): TGTGCCAGCAGCCCCCAGGGGGACCACTACGAGCAGTACTTC.

In this sample, this clone turned up once. The rearrangement joins TRBV29-1 to TRBJ1-2; 7 nucleotides match TRBD1. The CDR3 has 14 residues. Trimming took 4 bases from V and 3 from J; bases not matched to a gene: 8. Per germline, CDR1 SQVTM and CDR2 ANQGSEA. The CDR3 sequence is CSVGRQGMDYGYTF. CDR3 DNA: TGCAGCGTTGGGAGACAGGGAATGGACTATGGCTACACCTTC.

CDR3 coding DNA: TGTGCCAGCGGGCAGGGGAGCACAGATACGCAGTATTTT. As protein: CASGQGSTDTQYF. The chain is built from TRBV2 and TRBJ2-3; D possibly corresponds to TRBD1 (6 bases). The CDR3 spans 13 residues. Germline V gene sequence: CDR1 SNHLY, CDR2 FYNNEI. V gave up 8 bases and J gave up 0 bases, with 9 bases separating them.

This chain links TRBV19 with TRBJ2-3; maybe TRBD2 (8 bases). The V and J ends lost 8 bases and 3 bases respectively, with 15 bases between them. The CDR3 is made up of 14 amino acids. The germline CDR1 and CDR2 sequences are LNHDA and SQIVND (reference sequence). The CDR3 DNA is TGTGCCAGTCACAGGGGCGGGAGGACAGATACGCAGTATTTT. Amino acids: CASHRGGRTDTQYF.

The chain links TRBV11-2 to TRBJ1-2, with TRBD1 as a possible D gene (6 bases). The CDR3 has 14 amino acids. Trimming removed 2 bases at V and 7 bases at J, with 14 bases between. Germline V gene sequence: CDR1 SGHAT, CDR2 FQNNGV. The CDR3 region has the DNA TGTGCCAGCAGCTTAAGCTCCAGGGGCTGTGGCTACACCTTC. This codes for CASSLSSRGCGYTF.

The rearrangement joins TRBV18 to TRBJ2-3, with TRBD2 matching 14 bases. The CDR3 covers 20 residues. Germline CDR1 is KGHSH and CDR2 is LQKENI. Trimming removed 3 bases from V and 4 bases from J; junction bases left unmatched: 15. The DNA of the CDR3 is TGTGCCAGCTCACCCACGGGGACTCCGGGACTAGCGGGAGAGGCAGATACGCAGTATTTT. It is translated as CASSPTGTPGLAGEADTQYF. Full variable domain (missing parts from reference TRBV18 and TRBJ2-3): NAGVMQNPRHLVRRRGQEARLRCSPMKGHSHVYWYRQLPEEGLKFMVYLQKENIIDESGMPKERFSAEFPKEGPSILRIQQVVRGDSAAYFCASSPTGTPGLAGEADTQYFGPGTRLTVL.

The V and J genes are TRBV14 and TRBJ2-1; TRBD2 is a possible D gene (6 bases). Germline values: CDR1 SGHDN, CDR2 FVKESK. Trimming took 6 bases from V and 6 from J, leaving 9 bases between them. CDR3 length: 12 residues. The CDR3 loop reads CASSLGGNEQFF. CDR3 in DNA: TGTGCCAGCAGTTTGGGGGGCAATGAGCAGTTCTTC.